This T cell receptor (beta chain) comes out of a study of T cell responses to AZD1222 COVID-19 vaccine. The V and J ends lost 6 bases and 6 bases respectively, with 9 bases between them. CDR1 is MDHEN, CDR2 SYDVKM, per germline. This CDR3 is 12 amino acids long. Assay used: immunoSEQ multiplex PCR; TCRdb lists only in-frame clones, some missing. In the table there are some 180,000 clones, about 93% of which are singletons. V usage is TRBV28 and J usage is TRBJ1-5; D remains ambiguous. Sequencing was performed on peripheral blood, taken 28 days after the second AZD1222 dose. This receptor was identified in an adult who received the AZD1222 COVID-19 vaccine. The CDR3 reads CASRQRSQPQHF. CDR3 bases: TGTGCCAGCAGACAACGGAGTCAGCCCCAGCATTTT.